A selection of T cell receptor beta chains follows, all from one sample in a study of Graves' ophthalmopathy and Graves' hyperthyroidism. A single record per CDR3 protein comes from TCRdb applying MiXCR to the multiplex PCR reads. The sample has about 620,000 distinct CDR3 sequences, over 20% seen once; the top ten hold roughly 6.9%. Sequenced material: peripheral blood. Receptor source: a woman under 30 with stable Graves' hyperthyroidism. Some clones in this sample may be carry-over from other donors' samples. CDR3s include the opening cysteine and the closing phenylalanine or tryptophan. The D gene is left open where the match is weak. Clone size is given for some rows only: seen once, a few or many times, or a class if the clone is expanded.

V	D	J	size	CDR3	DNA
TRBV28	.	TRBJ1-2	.	CASSSRTDLDGYTF	TGTGCCAGCAGTTCAAGGACAGATTTGGATGGCTACACCTTC
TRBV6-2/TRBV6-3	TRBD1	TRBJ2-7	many	CASSPNRGRANYEQYF	TGTGCCAGCAGCCCCAACAGGGGGCGAGCCAACTACGAGCAGTACTTC
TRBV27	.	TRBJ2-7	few	CASTSTRGSYEQYF	TGTGCCAGCACCTCCACTCGGGGATCTTACGAGCAGTACTTC
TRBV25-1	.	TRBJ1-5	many	CASSEQGRPQHF	TGTGCCAGCAGCGAACAAGGGAGGCCCCAGCATTTT
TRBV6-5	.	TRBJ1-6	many	CASSSQGFRSPLHF	TGTGCCAGCAGTTCCCAGGGATTTCGTTCACCCCTCCACTTT
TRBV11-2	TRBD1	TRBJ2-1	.	CASSLTGTAYNEQFF	TGTGCCAGCAGCTTAACCGGGACAGCCTACAATGAGCAGTTCTTC
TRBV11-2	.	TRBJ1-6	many	CASSLGRAGGNSPLHF	TGTGCCAGCAGCTTAGGACGGGCAGGTGGTAATTCACCCCTCCACTTT
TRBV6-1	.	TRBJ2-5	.	CASSVEGGWETQYF	TGTGCCAGCAGTGTAGAGGGAGGTTGGGAGACCCAGTACTTC
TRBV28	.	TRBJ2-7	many	CASSFRVEQYF	TGTGCCAGCAGTTTCCGGGTCGAGCAGTACTTC
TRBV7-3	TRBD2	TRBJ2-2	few	CASSPGGATTGELFF	TGTGCCAGCAGCCCGGGGGGGGCGACCACCGGGGAGCTGTTTTTT
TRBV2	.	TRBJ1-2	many	CASSEGLELVIYGYTF	TGTGCCAGCAGTGAAGGTCTAGAGTTGGTCATCTATGGCTACACCTTC
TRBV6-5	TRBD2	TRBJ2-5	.	CASSLLADRLVAQYF	TGTGCCAGCAGTTTACTAGCGGACCGACTTGTGGCCCAGTACTTC
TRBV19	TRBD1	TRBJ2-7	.	CASSIPGQGAHEQYF	TGTGCCAGTAGTATTCCGGGACAGGGGGCCCACGAGCAGTACTTC
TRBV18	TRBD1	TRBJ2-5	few	CASSTLTGRRETQYF	TGTGCCAGCTCAACCCTGACAGGGCGCCGGGAGACCCAGTACTTC
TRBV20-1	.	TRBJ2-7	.	CSAPGQTGQNEQYF	TGCAGTGCCCCTGGACAGACGGGCCAAAACGAGCAGTACTTC
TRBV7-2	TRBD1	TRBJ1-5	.	CASSSGEGQAHWGNQPQHF	TGTGCCAGCAGCTCCGGGGAAGGACAGGCCCATTGGGGTAATCAGCCCCAGCATTTT
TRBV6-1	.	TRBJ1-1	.	CASTSEPANTEAFF	TGTGCCAGCACCTCCGAGCCCGCGAACACTGAAGCTTTCTTT
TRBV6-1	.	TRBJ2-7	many	CASKREPDSYEQYF	TGTGCCAGCAAACGGGAACCAGACTCCTACGAGCAGTACTTC
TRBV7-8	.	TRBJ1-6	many	CASSLTSGSSSPLHF	TGTGCCAGCAGCTTAACGTCTGGCAGCTCTTCACCCCTCCACTTT
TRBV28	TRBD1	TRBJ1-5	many	CASRYRDRVNQPQHF	TGTGCCAGCAGGTACCGGGACAGGGTCAATCAGCCCCAGCATTTT
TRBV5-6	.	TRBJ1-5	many	CASSLDGGAHQPQHF	TGTGCCAGCAGCTTGGATGGAGGGGCACATCAGCCCCAGCATTTT
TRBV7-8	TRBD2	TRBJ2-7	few	CASTPRETSGGYEQYF	TGTGCCAGCACCCCTCGGGAGACTAGCGGAGGCTACGAGCAGTACTTC
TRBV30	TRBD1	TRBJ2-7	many	CASSGQGATEQYF	TGTGCCTCCTCAGGACAGGGGGCCACCGAGCAGTACTTC
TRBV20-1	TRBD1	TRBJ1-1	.	CSAKFRGGTGAMNTEAFF	TGCAGTGCTAAGTTCCGCGGAGGGACAGGGGCCATGAACACTGAAGCTTTCTTT
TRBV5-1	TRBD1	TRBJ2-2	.	CASNDRGGTGELFF	TGCGCCAGCAACGACAGGGGCGGCACCGGGGAGCTGTTTTTT
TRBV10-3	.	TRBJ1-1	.	CAISVDSEAFF	TGTGCCATCAGTGTTGACAGTGAAGCTTTCTTT
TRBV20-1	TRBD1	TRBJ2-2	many	CSARPDRAKGELFF	TGCAGTGCTCGACCTGACAGGGCGAAAGGGGAGCTGTTTTTT
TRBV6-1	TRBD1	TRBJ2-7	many	CASDRGSYLEQYF	TGTGCCAGCGACAGGGGGTCCTATCTCGAGCAGTACTTC
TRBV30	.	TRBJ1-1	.	CAWSVIGGLFLYTEAFF	TGTGCCTGGAGTGTAATCGGGGGATTGTTCTTGTACACTGAAGCTTTCTTT
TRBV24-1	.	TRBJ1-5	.	CATSDGRSQPQHF	TGTGCCACCAGTGATGGTCGAAGTCAGCCCCAGCATTTT
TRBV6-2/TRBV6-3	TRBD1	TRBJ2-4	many	CASSYPPDRAGQKNIQYF	TGTGCCAGCAGTTACCCGCCGGACAGGGCGGGACAGAAAAACATTCAGTACTTC
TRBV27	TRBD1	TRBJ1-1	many	CASSLFPFDRAVNTEAFF	TGTGCCAGCAGTTTATTCCCATTCGACAGGGCGGTGAACACTGAAGCTTTCTTT
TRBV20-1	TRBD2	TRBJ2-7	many	CSARGPGESGSYEQYF	TGCAGTGCTAGGGGACCCGGGGAAAGCGGGAGCTACGAGCAGTACTTC
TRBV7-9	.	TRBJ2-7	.	CASSPGTGGYEQCF	TGTGCCAGCAGCCCCGGGACGGGGGGCTACGAGCAGTGCTTC
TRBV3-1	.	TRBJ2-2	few	CASSHLQGKGGELFF	TGTGCCAGCAGCCACCTCCAGGGGAAGGGCGGGGAGCTGTTTTTT
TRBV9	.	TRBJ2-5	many	CASSVGGGDQETQYF	TGTGCCAGCAGCGTAGGAGGGGGGGACCAAGAGACCCAGTACTTC
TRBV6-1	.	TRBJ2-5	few	CASRQPQETQYF	TGTGCCAGCAGACAGCCCCAAGAGACCCAGTACTTC
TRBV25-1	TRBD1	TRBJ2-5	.	CASSPGTAKETQYF	TGTGCCAGCAGCCCCGGGACAGCAAAAGAGACCCAGTACTTC
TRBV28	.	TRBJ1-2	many	CASNLPGGARYGYTF	TGTGCCAGCAACCTCCCCGGTGGGGCGCGGTATGGCTACACCTTC
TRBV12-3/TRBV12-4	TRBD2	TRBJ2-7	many	CASSLRGLAPAYEQYF	TGTGCCAGCAGTTTGAGGGGACTAGCGCCAGCCTACGAGCAGTACTTC
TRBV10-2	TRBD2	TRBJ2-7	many	CASSGGTSAYEQYF	TGCGCCAGCAGTGGCGGGACTAGTGCCTACGAGCAGTACTTC
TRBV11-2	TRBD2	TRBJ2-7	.	CASSQGGSGVAEQYF	TGTGCCAGCAGCCAGGGTGGTAGCGGGGTTGCCGAGCAGTACTTC
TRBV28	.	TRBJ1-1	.	CASSLLGSLGDTEAFF	TGTGCCAGCAGTTTACTGGGCAGTCTCGGAGACACTGAAGCTTTCTTT